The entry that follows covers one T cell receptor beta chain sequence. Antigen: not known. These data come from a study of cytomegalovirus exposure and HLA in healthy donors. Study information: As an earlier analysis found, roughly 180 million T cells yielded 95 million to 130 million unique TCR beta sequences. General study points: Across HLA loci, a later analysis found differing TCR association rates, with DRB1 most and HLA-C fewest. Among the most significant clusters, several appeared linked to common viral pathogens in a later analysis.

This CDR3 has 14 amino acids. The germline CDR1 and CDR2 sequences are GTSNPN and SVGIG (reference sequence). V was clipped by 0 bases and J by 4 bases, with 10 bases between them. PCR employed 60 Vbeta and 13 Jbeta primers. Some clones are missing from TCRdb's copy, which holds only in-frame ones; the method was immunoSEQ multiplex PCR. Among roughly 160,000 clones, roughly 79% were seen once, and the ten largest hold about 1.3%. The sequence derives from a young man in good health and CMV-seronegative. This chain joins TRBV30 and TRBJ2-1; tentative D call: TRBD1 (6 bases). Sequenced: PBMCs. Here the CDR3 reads CAWSVGQGYNEQFF. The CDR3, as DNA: TGTGCCTGGAGTGTAGGTCAGGGGTACAATGAGCAGTTCTTC.